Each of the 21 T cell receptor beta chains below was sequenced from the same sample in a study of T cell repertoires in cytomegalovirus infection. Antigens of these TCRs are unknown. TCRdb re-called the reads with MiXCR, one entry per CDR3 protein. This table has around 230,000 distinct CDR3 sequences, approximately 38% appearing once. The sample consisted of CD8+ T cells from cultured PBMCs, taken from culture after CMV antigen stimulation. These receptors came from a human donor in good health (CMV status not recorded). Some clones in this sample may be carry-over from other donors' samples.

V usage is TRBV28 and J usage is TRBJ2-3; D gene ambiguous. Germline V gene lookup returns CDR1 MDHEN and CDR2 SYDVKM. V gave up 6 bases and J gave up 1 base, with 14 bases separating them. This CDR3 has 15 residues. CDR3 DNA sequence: TGTGCCAGCAGCGGCAGGTCTGGAGGCACAGATACGCAGTATTTT. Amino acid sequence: CASSGRSGGTDTQYF.

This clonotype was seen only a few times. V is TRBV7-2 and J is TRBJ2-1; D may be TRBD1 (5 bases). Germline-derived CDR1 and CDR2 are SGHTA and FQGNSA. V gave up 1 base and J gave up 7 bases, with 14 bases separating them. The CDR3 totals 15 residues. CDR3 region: CASSLETRGTNEQFF. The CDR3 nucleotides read TGTGCCAGCAGCTTAGAAACAAGGGGTACGAATGAGCAGTTCTTC.

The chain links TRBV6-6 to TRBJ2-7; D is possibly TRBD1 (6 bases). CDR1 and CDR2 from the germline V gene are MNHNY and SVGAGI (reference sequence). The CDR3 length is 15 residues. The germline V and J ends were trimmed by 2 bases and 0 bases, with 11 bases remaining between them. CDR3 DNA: TGTGCCAGCAGTTACGGGCAGGGGAGCTCCTACGAGCAGTACTTC. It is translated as CASSYGQGSSYEQYF.

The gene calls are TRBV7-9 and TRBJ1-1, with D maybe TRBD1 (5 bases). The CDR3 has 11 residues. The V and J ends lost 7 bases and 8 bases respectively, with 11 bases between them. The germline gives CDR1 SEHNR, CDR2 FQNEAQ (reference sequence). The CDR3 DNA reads TGTGCCAGCAATTCGAGGGGAGAAGCTTTCTTT. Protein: CASNSRGEAFF.

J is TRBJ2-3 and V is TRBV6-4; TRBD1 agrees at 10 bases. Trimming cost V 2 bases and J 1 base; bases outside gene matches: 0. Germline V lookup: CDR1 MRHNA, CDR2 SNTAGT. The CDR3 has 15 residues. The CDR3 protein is CASSDGQGGTDTQYF. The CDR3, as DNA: TGTGCCAGCAGTGACGGACAGGGGGGCACAGATACGCAGTATTTT.

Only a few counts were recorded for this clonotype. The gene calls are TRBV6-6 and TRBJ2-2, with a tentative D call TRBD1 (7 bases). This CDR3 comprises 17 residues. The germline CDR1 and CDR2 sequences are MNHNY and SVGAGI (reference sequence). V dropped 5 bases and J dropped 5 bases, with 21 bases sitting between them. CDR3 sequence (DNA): TGTGCCAGCAGTCCCACTTCGACAGGGAGGAAGACCGGGGAGCTGTTTTTT. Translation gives CASSPTSTGRKTGELFF.

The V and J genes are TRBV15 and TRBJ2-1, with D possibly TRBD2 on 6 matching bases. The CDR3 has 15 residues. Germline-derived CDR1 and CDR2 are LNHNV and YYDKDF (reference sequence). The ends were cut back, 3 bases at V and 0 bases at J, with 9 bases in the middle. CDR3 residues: CATSSVADSYNEQFF. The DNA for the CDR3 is TGTGCCACCAGCAGTGTAGCGGACTCCTACAATGAGCAGTTCTTC. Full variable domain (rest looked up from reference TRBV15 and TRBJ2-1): DAMVIQNPRYQVTQFGKPVTLSCSQTLNHNVMYWYQQKSSQAPKLLFHYYDKDFNNEADTPDNFQSRRPNTSFCFLDIRSPGLGDTAMYLCATSSVADSYNEQFFGPGTRLTVL.

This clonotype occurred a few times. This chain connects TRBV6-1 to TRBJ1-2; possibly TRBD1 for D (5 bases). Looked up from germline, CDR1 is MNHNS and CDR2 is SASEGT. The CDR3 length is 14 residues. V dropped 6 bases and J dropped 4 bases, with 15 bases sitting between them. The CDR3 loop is CASRGAKGLYGYTF. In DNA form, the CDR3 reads TGTGCCAGCAGAGGCGCCAAGGGACTCTATGGCTACACCTTC.

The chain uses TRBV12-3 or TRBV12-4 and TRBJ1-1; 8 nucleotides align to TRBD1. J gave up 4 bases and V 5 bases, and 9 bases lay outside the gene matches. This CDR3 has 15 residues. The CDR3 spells CASSHSRGRGTEAFF. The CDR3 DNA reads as TGTGCCAGCAGTCATAGCAGGGGGCGCGGCACTGAAGCTTTCTTT.

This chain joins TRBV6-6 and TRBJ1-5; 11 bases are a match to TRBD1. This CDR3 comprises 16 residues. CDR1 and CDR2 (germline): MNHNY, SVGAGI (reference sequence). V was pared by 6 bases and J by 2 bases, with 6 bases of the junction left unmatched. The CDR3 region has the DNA TGTGCCAGCAGCATGGGACAGGGGGTAGGCAATCAGCCCCAGCATTTT. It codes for CASSMGQGVGNQPQHF.

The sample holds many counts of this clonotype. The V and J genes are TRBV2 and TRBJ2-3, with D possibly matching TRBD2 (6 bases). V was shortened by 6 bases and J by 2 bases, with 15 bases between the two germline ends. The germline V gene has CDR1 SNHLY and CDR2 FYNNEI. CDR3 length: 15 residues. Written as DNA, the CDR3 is TGTGCCAGCAGCTCTCCGGGACTTAACACAGATACGCAGTATTTT. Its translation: CASSSPGLNTDTQYF.

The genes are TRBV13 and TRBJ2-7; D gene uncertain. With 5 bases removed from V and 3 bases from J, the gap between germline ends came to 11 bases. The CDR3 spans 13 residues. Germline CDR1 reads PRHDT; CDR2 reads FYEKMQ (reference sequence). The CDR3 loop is CASSRTYLYEQYF. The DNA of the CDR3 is TGTGCCAGCAGCCGGACCTACCTCTACGAGCAGTACTTC.

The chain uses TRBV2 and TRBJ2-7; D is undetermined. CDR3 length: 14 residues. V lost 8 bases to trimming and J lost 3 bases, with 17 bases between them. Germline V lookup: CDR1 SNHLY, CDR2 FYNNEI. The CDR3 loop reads CASLSGQESYEQYF. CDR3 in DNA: TGTGCCAGCCTTAGTGGGCAGGAGAGCTACGAGCAGTACTTC.

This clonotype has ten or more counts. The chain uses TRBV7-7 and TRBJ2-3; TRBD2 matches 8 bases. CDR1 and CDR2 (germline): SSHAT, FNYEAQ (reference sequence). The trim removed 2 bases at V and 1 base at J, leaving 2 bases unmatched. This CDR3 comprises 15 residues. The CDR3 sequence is CASSLKGLGTDTQYF. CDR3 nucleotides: TGTGCCAGCAGCTTAAAGGGACTAGGCACAGATACGCAGTATTTT.

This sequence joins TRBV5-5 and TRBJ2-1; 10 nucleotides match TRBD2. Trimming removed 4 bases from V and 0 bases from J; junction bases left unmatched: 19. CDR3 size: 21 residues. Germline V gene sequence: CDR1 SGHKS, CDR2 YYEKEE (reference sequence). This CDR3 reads CASSPRGASGRPWSSYNEQFF. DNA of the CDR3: TGTGCCAGCAGCCCCCGTGGGGCTAGCGGGAGACCATGGAGCTCCTACAATGAGCAGTTCTTC.

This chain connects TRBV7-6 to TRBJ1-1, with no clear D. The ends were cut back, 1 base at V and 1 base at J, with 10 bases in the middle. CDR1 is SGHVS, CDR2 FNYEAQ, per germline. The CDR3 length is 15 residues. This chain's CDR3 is CASSLEPISNTEAFF. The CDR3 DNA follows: TGTGCCAGCAGCTTAGAACCGATATCGAACACTGAAGCTTTCTTT.

This CDR3 reads CASSPTSGVTGELFF. CDR3 nucleotide sequence: TGTGCCAGCAGTCCGACTAGCGGGGTCACCGGGGAGCTGTTTTTT. The chain uses TRBV27 and TRBJ2-2; 11 bases align to TRBD2. This CDR3 comprises 15 residues. The germline V gene encodes CDR1 MNHEY and CDR2 SMNVEV (reference sequence). The J segment lost 4 bases and the V segment lost 5 bases, leaving 3 bases of the junction unmatched.

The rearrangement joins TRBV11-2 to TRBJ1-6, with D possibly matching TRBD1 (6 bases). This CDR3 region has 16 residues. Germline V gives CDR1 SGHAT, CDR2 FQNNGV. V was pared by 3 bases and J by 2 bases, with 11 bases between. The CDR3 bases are TGTGCCAGCAGCTTCCCCGGGACACCCTATAATTCACCCCTCCACTTT. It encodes CASSFPGTPYNSPLHF.

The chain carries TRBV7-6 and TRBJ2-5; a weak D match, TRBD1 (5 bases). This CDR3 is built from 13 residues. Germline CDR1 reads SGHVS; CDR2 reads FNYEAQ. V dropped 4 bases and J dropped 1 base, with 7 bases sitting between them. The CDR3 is CASSSRVQETQYF. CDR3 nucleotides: TGTGCCAGCAGCTCCAGGGTCCAAGAGACCCAGTACTTC. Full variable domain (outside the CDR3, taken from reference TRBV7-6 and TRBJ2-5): GAGVSQSPRYKVTKRGQDVALRCDPISGHVSLYWYRQALGQGPEFLTYFNYEAQQDKSGLPNDRFSAERPEGSISTLTIQRTEQRDSAMYRCASSSRVQETQYFGPGTRLLVL.

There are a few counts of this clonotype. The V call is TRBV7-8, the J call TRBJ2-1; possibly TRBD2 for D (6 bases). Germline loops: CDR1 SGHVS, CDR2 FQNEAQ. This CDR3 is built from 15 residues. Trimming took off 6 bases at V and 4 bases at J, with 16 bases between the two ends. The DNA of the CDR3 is TGTGCCAGCAGACTGCCTGGACTAAATTACAATGAGCAGTTCTTC. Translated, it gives CASRLPGLNYNEQFF.

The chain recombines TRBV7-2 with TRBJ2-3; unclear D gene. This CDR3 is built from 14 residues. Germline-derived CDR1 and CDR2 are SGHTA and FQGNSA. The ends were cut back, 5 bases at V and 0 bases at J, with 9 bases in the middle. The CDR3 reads CASSAGPSTDTQYF. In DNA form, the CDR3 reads TGTGCCAGCAGCGCCGGACCTAGCACAGATACGCAGTATTTT.